The sequence of this T cell receptor beta chain was determined in a study of post-analysis software for immune sequencing data. On this clonotype: As yet, its antigen is unknown.

Germline trimming cut 0 bases from V and 5 bases from J; bases unmatched to any gene: 5. CDR1 is ENHRY and CDR2 is SYGVKD in the germline V gene. The CDR3 contains 15 residues. Study-level results: In multiple sclerosis, normalized Chao1 diversity was significantly below that of controls. The study found TRBV5-6, TRBV5-1 and TRBV20-1 among five TRBV segments more frequent in patients than controls.

Tagging with unique molecular identifiers was a feature of the TCR beta cDNA libraries. A single record per CDR3 protein comes from TCRdb applying MiXCR to the PCR reads. The table includes approximately 570,000 distinct CDR3 sequences, 44% detected once. The specimen was blood. The receptor comes from a girl between 5 and 17 years old with multiple sclerosis. This sequence joins TRBV10-3 and TRBJ2-7; 9 bases match TRBD2. The CDR3 DNA is TGTGCCATCAGTGAGTCGGATAGCGGGAGTCACGAGCAGTACTTC. This sequence encodes CAISESDSGSHEQYF.